Sequencing of this T cell receptor beta chain was carried out in a study of cytomegalovirus exposure and HLA in healthy donors. Points from the study as a whole: There were 150 or so TCR beta chains listed as cytomegalovirus-associated. Some highly shared sequence variants likely arose as a pipeline artifact. In vitro, three CMV-associated chains proved specific for CMV antigens.

The CDR3 extends over 13 amino acids. V was clipped by 1 base and J by 5 bases, with 11 bases between them. CDR1 and CDR2 (germline): SQVTM, ANQGSEA. In the case of this clone: The antigen remains unidentified.

This PCR relied on a set of 60 Vbeta primers and 13 Jbeta primers. Generated by immunoSEQ multiplex PCR, the TCRdb table keeps only in-frame clones and is missing some. This sample has 90,000 or so clones; about three quarters occur once, and the top ten carry 5.5% to 7.5%. The chain uses TRBV29-1 and TRBJ2-5, with D maybe TRBD1 (5 bases). This TCR came from a female donor in good health and CMV-seronegative. The source material was PBMCs. This CDR3 reads CSVEGQGDETQYF. CDR3 nucleotide sequence: TGCAGCGTTGAAGGGCAGGGCGACGAGACCCAGTACTTC.